This T cell receptor (beta chain) was sequenced during a study of blood T cell repertoires in COVID-19. In the study overall: Donors in the United States, Italy and Spain gave samples during acute or convalescent COVID-19. PBMCs, B-cell-depleted T cells, or T cells provided the cDNA or gDNA that made up the material.

The assay was immunoSEQ multiplex PCR, and TCRdb's table has in-frame clones only and misses some. Of about 93,000 clones in the sample, approximately 90% were seen once. The CDR3 totals 16 residues. The TCR comes from a man aged 45 to 65 with acute or convalescent COVID-19. The chain combines TRBV1 with TRBJ2-1; the table assigns TRBD2, which was not confirmed against the DNA. TRBV1 is annotated as a pseudogene. Sequencing input: peripheral blood. This CDR3 is CTSSQGWLAGFNEQFF. CDR3 in DNA: TGCACCAGCAGCCAAGGGTGGCTAGCGGGATTCAATGAGCAGTTCTTC.